One and the same sample provided the 27 T cell receptor beta chains below, sequenced in a study of blood T cell repertoires in COVID-19. TCRdb's table, derived via immunoSEQ multiplex PCR, lists solely in-frame clones and lacks some. The sample includes about 490,000 clones, 80% to 90% of them seen just once. Sequenced input: peripheral blood. The receptors come from a human donor in a cohort sampled during active COVID-19.

The chain has TRBV5-4 and TRBJ2-5; 12 bases line up with TRBD2. V shed 4 bases, J shed 5 bases, and the junction held 9 bases outside the gene matches. The CDR3 is made up of 16 amino acids. The germline gives CDR1 SGHNT, CDR2 YYREEE (reference sequence). DNA for the CDR3: TGTGCCAGCAGCCAGCAACTAGCGGGAGGCATTGAGACCCAGTACTTC. This sequence encodes CASSQQLAGGIETQYF. The whole variable domain, filled in from reference TRBV5-4 and TRBJ2-5, reads ETGVTQSPTHLIKTRGQQVTLRCSSQSGHNTVSWYQQALGQGPQFIFQYYREEENGRGNFPPRFSGLQFPNYSSELNVNALELDDSALYLCASSQQLAGGIETQYFGPGTRLLVL.

The V call is TRBV2, the J call TRBJ2-5, with 14 bases identical to TRBD2. CDR3 length: 15 residues. CDR1 and CDR2 (germline): SNHLY, FYNNEI. V shed 6 bases, J shed 6 bases, and the junction held 6 bases outside the gene matches. Written as DNA, the CDR3 is TGTGCCAGCAGCGGACTAGCGGGAGGAAGTAAGACCCAGTACTTC. Amino acids: CASSGLAGGSKTQYF.

The rearrangement joins TRBV3-1 (or the pseudogene TRBV3-2) to TRBJ2-7, with D maybe TRBD2 (5 bases). CDR3 size: 15 residues. Trimming removed 1 base from V and 2 bases from J, with 12 bases in between. Germline values: CDR1 LGHDT, CDR2 YNNKEL (reference sequence). The CDR3 DNA reads TGTGCCAGCAGCCAAGGTGGAGCGGACCCCTACGAGCAGTACTTC. It yields the protein CASSQGGADPYEQYF.

CDR3 nucleotide sequence: TGCGCCAGCAGCCGCGATATCACAGGTTGGGGCTACACCTTC. Its translation is CASSRDITGWGYTF. The chain carries TRBV4-1 and TRBJ1-2, with a weak D call TRBD1 (5 bases). Per germline, CDR1 MGHRA and CDR2 YSYEKL. This CDR3 comprises 14 residues. Trimming left V 4 bases short and J 8 bases short, with 17 bases between.

This clone was detected a few times. This chain links TRBV15 with TRBJ2-3; D remains unclear. V lost 0 bases, J lost 6 bases, and 13 bases lay in between. Per the germline V gene, CDR1 is LNHNV and CDR2 is YYDKDF (reference sequence). The CDR3 covers 15 residues. The DNA of the CDR3 is TGTGCCACCAGCAGAGATAGTAGTAGTTTGGATACGCAGTATTTT. This translates into CATSRDSSSLDTQYF.

The gene calls are TRBV11-2 and TRBJ1-1, with D possibly TRBD1 on 5 matching bases. The CDR3 covers 16 residues. Trimming removed 5 bases at V and 4 bases at J, with 20 bases between. CDR1 SGHAT and CDR2 FQNNGV come from the germline V gene. This CDR3 is CASSPSSLDGGTEAFF. The CDR3 DNA follows: TGTGCCAGCAGCCCATCTTCCCTGGACGGGGGCACTGAAGCTTTCTTT.

This rearrangement joins TRBV16 to TRBJ2-5, with TRBD1 as a possible D gene (5 bases). V gave up 0 bases and J gave up 1 base, with 9 bases separating them. There are 15 residues in the CDR3. CDR1 KGHSY and CDR2 FQNENV come from the germline V gene. The CDR3 DNA sequence: TGTGCCAGCAGCCAATCGGGGCTTTTCCAAGAGACCCAGTACTTC. It translates to CASSQSGLFQETQYF.

V is TRBV19 and J is TRBJ2-7; D is unresolved. Trimming took 3 bases from V and 2 from J, leaving 8 bases between them. CDR3 length: 13 amino acids. Per germline, CDR1 LNHDA and CDR2 SQIVND (reference sequence). This CDR3 reads CASSIAGPYEQYF. CDR3 in DNA: TGTGCCAGTAGTATTGCAGGTCCCTACGAGCAGTACTTC.

The chain couples TRBV7-9 to TRBJ2-2; 12 nucleotides align to TRBD2. V gave up 5 bases and J gave up 4 bases; unmatched junction bases: 5. The CDR3 runs 16 residues. Germline CDR1 reads SEHNR; CDR2 reads FQNEAQ (reference sequence). CDR3 loop: CASSRLAGVLTGELFF. The CDR3 region has the DNA TGTGCCAGCAGCAGACTAGCGGGAGTACTCACCGGGGAGCTGTTTTTT.

J is TRBJ1-6 and V is TRBV7-9; D is unresolved. This CDR3 is built from 17 residues. Trimming took off 4 bases at V and 4 bases at J, with 17 bases between the two ends. The germline CDR1 and CDR2 sequences are SEHNR and FQNEAQ (reference sequence). The CDR3 protein is CASSSREAGPYNSPLHF. CDR3 DNA sequence: TGTGCCAGCAGCTCCCGCGAGGCGGGCCCATATAATTCACCCCTCCACTTT.

This clone came up a few times. The chain uses TRBV27 and TRBJ1-1, with D possibly TRBD1 on 5 matching bases. CDR1 is MNHEY, CDR2 SMNVEV, per germline (reference sequence). The V end was cut by 2 bases, the J end by 5 bases, with 15 bases between. This CDR3 has 15 residues. For the CDR3, the DNA is TGTGCCAGCAGTTTACGGGGACTAGGCAGAACTGAAGCTTTCTTT. This gives the protein CASSLRGLGRTEAFF.

This clone was recorded at least ten times. V and J are TRBV7-2 and TRBJ2-7; 8 bases line up with TRBD1. Germline assignment: CDR1 SGHTA and CDR2 FQGNSA. The CDR3 length is 16 residues. With V trimmed by 0 bases and J by 4 bases, 8 bases remained unmatched. Here the CDR3 reads CASSLAGGTGGYEQYF. The DNA of the CDR3 is TGTGCCAGCAGCTTAGCTGGGGGAACAGGGGGGTACGAGCAGTACTTC.

The rearrangement joins TRBV19 to TRBJ2-2; 10 nucleotides align to TRBD2. CDR1 LNHDA and CDR2 SQIVND come from the germline V gene (reference sequence). The V gene end was trimmed by 4 bases and the J gene end by 4 bases; junction bases not matched to a gene: 6. This CDR3 spans 16 amino acids. The CDR3 DNA reads as TGTGCCAGTAGTAAGCGGATAGCGGGAGGCACCGGGGAGCTGTTTTTT. Translating it yields CASSKRIAGGTGELFF.

The CDR3 region has the DNA TGTGCCAGCAGTTTAGGGGGGACTAGCCTCGATGAGCAGTTCTTC. Translated, it gives CASSLGGTSLDEQFF. The V and J genes are TRBV27 and TRBJ2-1, with 9 bases that match TRBD2. The V gene's germline CDR1 is MNHEY and CDR2 SMNVEV (reference sequence). With 2 bases clipped from V and 8 bases from J, the junction kept 7 bases outside the gene matches. The CDR3 has 15 amino acids.

The gene calls are TRBV6-1 and TRBJ1-2, with TRBD1 identical over 7 bases. This CDR3 contains 16 residues. Germline V gene data show CDR1 as MNHNS and CDR2 as SASEGT. V dropped 4 bases and J dropped 2; count of bases not matched to a gene: 10. The CDR3 DNA reads as TGTGCCAGCAGTGTTTCGGAGGGGGCAAGGAACTATGGCTACACCTTC. This sequence encodes CASSVSEGARNYGYTF.

CDR3 nucleotide sequence: TGTGCCAGCAGCACGGGACAAGTTAGGGGGACTGAAGCTTTCTTT. Its translation: CASSTGQVRGTEAFF. This rearrangement joins TRBV5-4 to TRBJ1-1, with D possibly matching TRBD1 (6 bases). The ends were cut back, 4 bases at V and 5 bases at J, with 18 bases in the middle. Germline V lookup: CDR1 SGHNT, CDR2 YYREEE (reference sequence). This CDR3 comprises 15 residues.

This clone was counted between two and nine times. The genes are TRBV6-1 and TRBJ1-2; TRBD1 matches 10 bases. Germline V gene lookup returns CDR1 MNHNS and CDR2 SASEGT. The V segment lost 4 bases and the J segment 1 base; nucleotides outside the gene matches: 6. The CDR3 contains 16 residues. CDR3 region: CASSAGTGDDNYGYTF. DNA of the CDR3: TGTGCCAGCAGTGCGGGGACAGGGGACGATAACTATGGCTACACCTTC.

Concerning this clone itself: The sample has other DNA sequences that encode this CDR3 too. The rearrangement joins TRBV5-1 to TRBJ1-1; D perhaps matches TRBD1 (5 bases). Per the germline V gene, CDR1 is SGHRS and CDR2 is YFSETQ. V lost 0 bases and J 3 bases, leaving 12 bases between the germline ends. The CDR3 loop spans 15 amino acids. The CDR3 nucleotides are TGCGCCAGCAGCTTGGTAGGGCGGGGGGACACTGAAGCTTTCTTT. Protein product: CASSLVGRGDTEAFF.

In regard to this clone: Other nucleotide sequences from this sample produce the same CDR3. This rearrangement joins TRBV28 to TRBJ2-7; D may be TRBD1 (6 bases). Per the germline V gene, CDR1 is MDHEN and CDR2 is SYDVKM. CDR3 length: 13 residues. V dropped 3 bases and J dropped 6 bases, with 12 bases sitting between them. The CDR3 loop is CASSFQTGSEQYF. CDR3 bases: TGTGCCAGCAGTTTCCAAACAGGGTCCGAGCAGTACTTC.

Note on this clone: This sample includes further DNA sequences coding for the same CDR3. The chain carries TRBV9 and TRBJ1-1; D is unclear. The CDR3 is made up of 14 amino acids. The V end lost 0 bases, the J end lost 0 bases, and 6 bases lay between the germline ends. Germline V CDR1 and CDR2: SGDLS, YYNGEE. The CDR3 sequence: CASSVGQMNTEAFF. The DNA of the CDR3 is TGTGCCAGCAGCGTAGGTCAGATGAACACTGAAGCTTTCTTT.

In its sample, this clone was seen once. This chain uses TRBV9 with TRBJ2-7; 9 nucleotides align to TRBD2. V lost 0 bases to trimming and J lost 3 bases; unmatched junction nucleotides: 4. CDR1 is SGDLS, CDR2 YYNGEE, per germline. The CDR3 extends over 15 amino acids. CDR3 protein: CASSVEASGIYEQYF. CDR3 nucleotide sequence: TGTGCCAGCAGCGTAGAGGCTAGCGGGATCTACGAGCAGTACTTC.

The rearrangement uses TRBV4-1 and TRBJ2-7; TRBD1 is a possible D gene (6 bases). The CDR3 is 16 residues long. The ends were cut back, 1 base at V and 0 bases at J, with 13 bases in the middle. The germline gives CDR1 MGHRA, CDR2 YSYEKL. This CDR3 is CASSQGPLGHSYEQYF. The CDR3 bases are TGCGCCAGCAGCCAAGGTCCGTTGGGACACTCCTACGAGCAGTACTTC.

The rearrangement joins TRBV7-9 to TRBJ2-5, with 14 bases aligning to TRBD2. The germline CDR1 and CDR2 sequences are SEHNR and FQNEAQ (reference sequence). V lost 5 bases and J lost 5; bases outside the gene matches: 7. The CDR3 has 16 amino acids. CDR3 bases: TGTGCCAGCAGCAAGGGACTAGCGGGAGATAGCGAGACCCAGTACTTC. It encodes CASSKGLAGDSETQYF.

V is TRBV28 and J is TRBJ2-3; no clear D gene. The CDR3 is made up of 14 amino acids. V was trimmed by 9 bases and J by 6 bases, leaving 19 bases between them. CDR1 and CDR2 (germline): MDHEN, SYDVKM. CDR3 sequence reads: CASLTVLQADTQYF. CDR3 coding DNA: TGTGCCAGTTTGACCGTGCTTCAGGCGGATACGCAGTATTTT.

The chain uses TRBV24-1 and TRBJ1-1; D ambiguous. This CDR3 comprises 15 residues. Germline-derived CDR1 and CDR2 are KGHDR and SFDVKD. The germline V and J ends were trimmed by 1 base and 10 bases, with 18 bases remaining between them. This CDR3 is CATSDLRGGFPLAFF. CDR3 coding DNA: TGTGCCACCAGTGATTTAAGAGGAGGGTTCCCTTTAGCTTTCTTT.

The J gene is TRBJ1-1, the V gene TRBV12-3 or TRBV12-4, with D hard to call. The length of the CDR3 is 12 residues. V gave up 6 bases and J gave up 4 bases, with 9 bases separating them. The CDR3 coding sequence is TGTGCCAGCAGCCGCTGGAGCACTGAAGCTTTCTTT. Translated, it gives CASSRWSTEAFF.

This clone was picked up a small number of times. The rearrangement uses TRBV28 and TRBJ1-5; TRBD1 might be the D (6 bases). Germline CDR1 is MDHEN and CDR2 is SYDVKM. The CDR3 runs to 15 residues. Deletions cut 6 bases from V and 3 bases from J, with 15 bases between. As DNA, the CDR3 is TGTGCCAGCAGCCAAGGGGGGGTCAACAATCAGCCCCAGCATTTT. It codes for CASSQGGVNNQPQHF.